The sequence of this T cell receptor (beta chain) was determined in a study of T-cell reconstitution after alpha-beta-depleted transplantation in children (dated by TCRdb to between 2015 and 2016). Study-level background: Using TCR repertoire profiling, the study quantitatively followed how T-cell immune reconstitution unfolded in children after TCRalphabeta/CD19-depleted allogeneic hematopoietic cell transplantation.

Libraries were constructed by PCR. Sequencer: Illumina HiSeq 2500. TCR library preparation used molecular barcoding, with unique molecular identifiers applied to normalize quantification of the TCRbeta repertoire. Through fastp at Q25 and MiXCR, TCRdb rebuilt clones from the public reads, retaining in-frame beta chains. Each entry is one CDR3 protein sequence, shown with its most common DNA and genes. The sample table holds 600,000 to 800,000 distinct CDR3 sequences, of which approximately 14% were seen once. The ten largest clonotypes hold 0.79% of the sample. The investigation overall reported the following: Over the following months the frequencies of hyperexpanded clones went down, and after one year T-cell counts and TCRbeta diversity were mostly credited to newly produced T cells. The apparently early alphabetaT-cell count recovery about two months after transplant was reportedly dependent on only several hundred rapidly expanded clones derived from non-depleted graft cells. In some patients, the high TCRbeta diversity seen at day 60 was put down to recipient T cells and intrathymic progenitors that had survived conditioning.

This clonotype was found a few times. Its recognized antigen is unknown. Qualities for individual bases were not recorded, and no much larger clone is one base off. For CDR1 and CDR2, the germline V gene lists MDHEN and SYDVKM. Trimming removed 2 bases from V and 5 bases from J, leaving 13 bases between the germline ends. Reading from cysteine to phenylalanine, the CDR3 counts 14 amino acids. Only CDR3 DNA remains: 42 bases, in frame from the first base. Taken with the paper, the label for treatment or condition translates to: allogeneic hematopoietic cell transplantation with graft depleted of TCRalphabeta T cells and CD19 B cells. The children who served as transplant recipients had been given grafts of TCRalphabeta/CD19-depleted allogeneic hematopoietic cells.

The chain is assembled from TRBV28 and TRBJ2-7; perhaps TRBD1 is the D gene, with 6 bases matching. The sample was PBMCs, taken before TCRalphabeta/CD19-depleted stem cell transplant. This receptor was taken from a girl aged 2-9 years with congenital amegakaryocytic thrombocytopenia, due to receive a stem cell transplant. The CDR3 region: CASSLTGFNHEQYF. The nucleotide sequence reads as follows: TGTGCCAGCAGTTTAACAGGGTTTAACCACGAGCAGTACTTC.